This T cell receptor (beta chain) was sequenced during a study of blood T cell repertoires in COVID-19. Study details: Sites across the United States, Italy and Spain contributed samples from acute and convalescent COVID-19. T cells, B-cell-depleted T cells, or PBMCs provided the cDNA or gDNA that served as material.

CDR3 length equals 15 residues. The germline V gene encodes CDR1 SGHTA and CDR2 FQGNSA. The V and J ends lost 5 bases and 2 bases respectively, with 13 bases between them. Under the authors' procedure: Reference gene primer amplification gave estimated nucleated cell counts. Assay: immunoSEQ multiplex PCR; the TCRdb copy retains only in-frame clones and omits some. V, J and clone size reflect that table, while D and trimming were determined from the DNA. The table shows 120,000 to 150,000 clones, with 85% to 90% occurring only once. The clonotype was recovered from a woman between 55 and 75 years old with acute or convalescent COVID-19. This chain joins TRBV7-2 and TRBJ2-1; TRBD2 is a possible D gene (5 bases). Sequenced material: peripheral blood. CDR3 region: CASSPLAGAYNEQFF. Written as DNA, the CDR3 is TGTGCCAGCAGCCCCTTGGCGGGTGCCTACAATGAGCAGTTCTTC.